This T cell receptor beta chain came from a study of shared clonotypes between healthy human individuals. V lost 4 bases and J lost 4; bases outside the gene matches: 11. Looked up from germline, CDR1 is SEHNR and CDR2 is FQNEAQ (reference sequence). The CDR3 has 16 amino acids. As concerns this clone: Its specificity is unknown.

Sequencing was performed with immunoSEQ multiplex PCR; in TCRdb, only in-frame clones are kept and a portion is missing. This sample yields 1.6 million or so clones, of which about 98.5% are seen a single time; 0.36% belongs to the top ten. Points from the study as a whole: Against clonotypes common to all four donors, non-shared ones had lower generation probabilities. The study sampled only blood, and tissue repertoires likely differ.

A CD45RA-negative memory subset and a CD45RA+ naive subset were separated from the CD4+ cells. This chain uses TRBV7-9 with TRBJ2-7; 9 bases are shared with TRBD1. The receptor's source is a man between 25 and 39 years old in good health. The sample taken for sequencing was naive CD4+ T cells sorted from blood. Subset specified: CD45RA+ positively selected. The CDR3, as DNA: TGTGCCAGCAGCTCAAAACCGGGACAGGGATTTTACGAGCAGTACTTC. Protein product: CASSSKPGQGFYEQYF.